The source of this T cell receptor (beta chain) is a study of shared clonotypes between healthy human individuals. The assay ran at deep level. Libraries were prepared by immunoSEQ multiplex PCR; TCRdb keeps only in-frame clonotypes and omits some of them. The repertoire holds 2 million to 3 million clones, with roughly 93% as singletons. The germline V and J ends were trimmed by 4 bases and 1 base, with 8 bases remaining between them. Germline-derived CDR1 and CDR2 are ENHRY and SYGVKD. This CDR3 is 15 amino acids long. The chain has TRBV10-3 and TRBJ1-6; D not certain. The sample was naive CD4+ T cells from PBMCs. Subset indicated: CD45RA+ positively selected. This clonotype was sampled from a man younger than 30 in good health. Some clones in this sample may be carry-over from other donors' samples. CDR3 nucleotides: TGTGCCATCAGTGGTGGGGAGTCCTATAATTCACCCCTCCACTTT. Protein product: CAISGGESYNSPLHF.